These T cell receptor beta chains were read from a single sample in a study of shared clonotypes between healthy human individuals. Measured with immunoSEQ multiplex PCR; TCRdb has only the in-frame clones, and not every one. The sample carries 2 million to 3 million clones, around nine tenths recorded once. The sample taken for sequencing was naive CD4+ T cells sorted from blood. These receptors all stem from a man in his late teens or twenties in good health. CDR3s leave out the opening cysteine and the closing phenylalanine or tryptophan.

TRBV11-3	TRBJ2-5	ASSLGAAGQETQY
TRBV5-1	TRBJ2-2	ASSLLAGLKTGELF
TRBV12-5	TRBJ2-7	ASGPTGRSEQY
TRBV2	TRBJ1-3	ASSDNGNTIY
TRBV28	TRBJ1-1	ASSDVTGAF
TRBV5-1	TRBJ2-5	ASSLTGAGETQY
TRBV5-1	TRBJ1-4	ASSSTGHGNEKLF
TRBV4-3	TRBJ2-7	ASSQVVAFDEQY
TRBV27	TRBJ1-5	ASSGLGQWRNQPQH
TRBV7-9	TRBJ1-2	ASSRGGSPYGYT
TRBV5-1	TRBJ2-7	ASSLGWGRSYEQY
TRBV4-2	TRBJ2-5	ASSQEVSRGGRETQY
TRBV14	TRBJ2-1	ASSRRQGLGESEQF
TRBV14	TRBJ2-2	ASSHSQKSSKPGELF
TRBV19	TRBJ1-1	ASSARSEAF
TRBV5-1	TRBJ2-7	ASIAGASFPGEYEQY
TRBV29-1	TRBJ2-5	SVEPGQGIETQY
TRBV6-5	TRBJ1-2	ASTSTGTGNGYT
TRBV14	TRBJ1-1	ASSPAGQGRAF
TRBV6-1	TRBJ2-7	ASSTDRTNYEQY
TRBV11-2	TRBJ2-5	ASRRGSQETQY
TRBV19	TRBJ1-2	ASSIDLMGAGTTYGYT
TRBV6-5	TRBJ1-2	ASRRDSSNNYGYT
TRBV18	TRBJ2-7	ASSPRGGGYEQY
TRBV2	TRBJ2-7	ATAGGSYEQY
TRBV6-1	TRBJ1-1	ASSLDIYNTEAF
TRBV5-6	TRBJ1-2	ASSVRGAGGYT
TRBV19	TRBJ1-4	ASMEGRGGKLF
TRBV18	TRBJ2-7	ASSPRSGDYEQY
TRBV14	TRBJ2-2	ASRQQNTGELF
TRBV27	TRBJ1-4	ASTGAGAREKLF
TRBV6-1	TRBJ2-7	ASSEGATYEQY
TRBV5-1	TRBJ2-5	ASSFSLGPEETQY
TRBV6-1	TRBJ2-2	ASQQGGDSGELF
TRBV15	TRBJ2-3	ATSDVTASTDTQY
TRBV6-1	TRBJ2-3	ASSERGDTQY
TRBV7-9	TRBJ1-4	ASGTELMSGLF
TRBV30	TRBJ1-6	AQAFGNSPLH
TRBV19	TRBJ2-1	ASTIAGVDNEQF
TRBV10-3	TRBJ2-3	AISELAGGRGTDTQY
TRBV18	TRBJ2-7	ASSLGQPYEQY
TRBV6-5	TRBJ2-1	ASSSTSGSGREQF
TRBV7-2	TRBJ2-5	ASSLEAGVVETQY
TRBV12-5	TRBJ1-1	ASGLLTWNTEAF
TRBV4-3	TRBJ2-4	ASSQGVTKNIQY
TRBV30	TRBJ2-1	AWSKGPSADEQF
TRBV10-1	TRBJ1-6	ASSENSFNSPLH
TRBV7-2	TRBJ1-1	ASSLGRVTEAF